The clone carrying this T cell receptor beta chain has ten or more counts. What it binds is not known. The data derive from a study of T cells after yellow fever vaccination. Study overall: Low-cell-number fractions were prepared with SMART-Seq v4 Ultra Low Input.

Each CDR3 protein gets one entry after TCRdb re-called the 5' RACE reads with MiXCR. The sample shows 29,000 or so distinct CDR3 sequences, 5% of them seen only once. The CDR3 runs to 16 residues. V trimming: 2 bases; J trimming: 2 bases; junction bases outside the gene matches: 7. Germline CDR1 is MNHEY and CDR2 is SVGAGI. Findings and limits, study-wide: Abundant clonotypes (contaminants from the bulk population) could be present in FACS-sorted repertoires. The secondary response was weaker but peaked faster, day 5 versus 15.

Sequences were derived from CD8+ T cells sorted from PBMCs, sampled 10 days after the yellow fever booster vaccination. The genes are TRBV6-5 and TRBJ2-3; TRBD1 agrees at 7 bases. The TCR sequence derives from a man aged 30-40 years who received the YFV17D yellow fever vaccine. In nucleotides, the CDR3 is TGTGCCAGCAGTTACCGAGGGGGCGGATACACAGATACGCAGTATTTT. It encodes CASSYRGGGYTDTQYF.